This TCR beta chain was retrieved from a study of OX40 agonist ivuxolimab in advanced cancers. Sequenced by immunoSEQ multiplex PCR; TCRdb stores in-frame clones only, minus some. The repertoire holds about 33,000 clones, with roughly 82% as singletons. This CDR3 has 13 amino acids. Per germline, CDR1 LNHDA and CDR2 SQIVND (reference sequence). The V end was cut by 1 base, the J end by 1 base, with 4 bases between. This clonotype was obtained from an adult with an advanced solid tumor such as melanoma, head and neck, liver or kidney cancer. Sample: CD4+ or CD8+ T cells sorted from blood, taken in a trial of the OX40 agonist ivuxolimab. The V gene is TRBV19, the J gene TRBJ1-1; D remains ambiguous. The CDR3: CASSIASNTEAFF. The CDR3 bases are TGTGCCAGTAGTATAGCCTCGAACACTGAAGCTTTCTTT. Looking up the rest from reference TRBV19 and TRBJ1-1 gives the full variable domain: DGGITQSPKYLFRKEGQNVTLSCEQNLNHDAMYWYRQDPGQGLRLIYYSQIVNDFQKGDIAEGYSVSREKKESFPLTVTSAQKNPTAFYLCASSIASNTEAFFGQGTRLTVV.